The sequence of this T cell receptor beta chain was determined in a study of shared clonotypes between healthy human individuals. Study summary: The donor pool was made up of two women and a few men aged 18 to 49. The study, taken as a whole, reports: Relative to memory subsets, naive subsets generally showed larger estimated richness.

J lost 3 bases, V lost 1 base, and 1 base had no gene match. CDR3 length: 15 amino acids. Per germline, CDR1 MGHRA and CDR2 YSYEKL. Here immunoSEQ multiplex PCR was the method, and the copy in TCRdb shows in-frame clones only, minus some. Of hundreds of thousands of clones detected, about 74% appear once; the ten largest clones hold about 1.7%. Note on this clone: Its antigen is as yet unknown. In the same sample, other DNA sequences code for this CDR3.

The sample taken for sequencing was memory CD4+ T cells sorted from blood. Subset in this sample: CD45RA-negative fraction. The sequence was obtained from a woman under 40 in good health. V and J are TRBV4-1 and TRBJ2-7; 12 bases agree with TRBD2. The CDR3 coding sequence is TGCGCCAGCAGCCAAGGACTAGCGGGAGTCTACGAGCAGTACTTC. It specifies CASSQGLAGVYEQYF.